The source of this T cell receptor beta chain is a study of spatial heterogeneity in lung cancer. Looking at the study overall: Sequencing consistently turned up more beta-chain sequences than alpha-chain sequences. Study results and caveats: Expanded intratumoral alpha and beta TCR counts tracked tumor mutation counts. Counts for ubiquitous and regional expanded TCRs went along with ubiquitous and regional nonsynonymous mutations, respectively.

Within the sample, this clonotype is medium-sized. Antigen: not known. This CDR3 is 15 amino acids long. In germline, CDR1 is PRHDT, CDR2 FYEKMQ (reference sequence). Trimming at V came to 3 bases and at J to 4 bases, leaving 6 bases not matched to a gene. TCRdb called the 5' RACE reads again in MiXCR, with one record for every CDR3 protein. The repertoire consists of about 3,900 distinct CDR3 sequences, with approximately 4% occurring once and the leading ten covering around 51%. Documented time point: sample taken at primary tumor resection. The donors, around 71 patients with untreated early-stage non-small cell lung cancer, provided the samples. Unsorted whole RNA samples from tumor, nontumor lung or frozen PBMC were sequenced.

This chain connects TRBV13 to TRBJ2-7; 10 bases fit TRBD1. The TCR comes from a male donor with early-stage non-small cell lung cancer. Sequenced material: lung tumor tissue, taken at surgery. The CDR3 DNA is TGTGCCAGCAGCTTCGGGTTGGGACAGGGGTACGAGCAGTACTTC. It yields the protein CASSFGLGQGYEQYF.